This T cell receptor (beta chain) stems from a study of blood T cell repertoires in COVID-19. Whole-study context: The United States, Italy and Spain were the sources of the acute and convalescent COVID-19 samples. T cells, B-cell-depleted T cells, or PBMCs supplied cDNA or gDNA.

In the source study's methods: The authors estimated nucleated cell counts from reference gene primer amplification. Measured with immunoSEQ multiplex PCR; TCRdb has only the in-frame clones, and not every one. The V and J calls and clone size come from that table; D and trimming were worked out from the DNA. This sample has more than 250,000 clones, with approximately 90% found just once. Trimming shortened V by 3 bases and J by 0 bases, and 14 bases separated the two germline ends. Germline V lookup: CDR1 SGHAT, CDR2 FQNNGV. The CDR3 consists of 16 residues. The clonotype originates from a man between 18 and 35 years old with active or convalescent COVID-19. The sequencing input was peripheral blood. This rearrangement joins TRBV11-2 to TRBJ2-5; TRBD1 is a possible D gene (6 bases). CDR3 protein: CASSFDGTPYQETQYF. CDR3 in DNA: TGTGCCAGCAGCTTCGACGGGACACCGTACCAAGAGACCCAGTACTTC. Together with reference TRBV11-2 and TRBJ2-5, the CDR3 gives the full variable domain: EAGVAQSPRYKIIEKRQSVAFWCNPISGHATLYWYQQILGQGPKLLIQFQNNGVVDDSQLPKDRFSAERLKGVDSTLKIQPAKLEDSAVYLCASSFDGTPYQETQYFGPGTRLLVL.